The 27 T cell receptor beta chains below all came from one sample that was sequenced in a study of CD8+ T cells in alopecia areata. RNA extraction and reverse transcription yielded cDNA as sequencing template. Data came from immunoSEQ multiplex PCR; TCRdb stores just in-frame clones and leaves some out. The sample lists about 190,000 clones, roughly 66% occurring once. Treatment here: oral pan-JAK inhibitor, 5-10 mg twice daily. The input for sequencing was CD4+ T cells sorted from blood, taken at week 24, from a patient treated with tofacitinib. The receptor source for this set is a human donor with alopecia areata.

This clone was detected only a few times. The chain is built from TRBV15 and TRBJ1-5; D is undetermined. V gave up 9 bases and J gave up 4 bases, with 13 bases separating them. The CDR3 has 13 amino acids. CDR1 and CDR2 (germline): LNHNV, YYDKDF (reference sequence). The CDR3 sequence: CATQRRDNQPQHF. CDR3 sequence (DNA): TGTGCCACTCAACGGCGCGATAATCAGCCCCAGCATTTT.

The chain combines TRBV6-5 with TRBJ2-3; D gene uncertain. Germline V gene lookup returns CDR1 MNHEY and CDR2 SVGAGI. V gave up 5 bases and J gave up 1 base, with 4 bases separating them. This CDR3 region has 12 residues. This CDR3 is CASSPGTDTQYF. CDR3 nucleotide sequence: TGTGCCAGCAGTCCAGGCACAGATACGCAGTATTTT.

This chain joins TRBV5-1 and TRBJ2-2, with D possibly matching TRBD1 (6 bases). With 0 bases removed from V and 1 base from J, the gap between germline ends came to 7 bases. CDR1 SGHRS and CDR2 YFSETQ come from the germline V gene. The CDR3 runs to 15 residues. CDR3 residues: CASSLGQENTGELFF. The CDR3 DNA reads TGCGCCAGCAGCTTGGGACAGGAGAACACCGGGGAGCTGTTTTTT.

The chain is built from TRBV30 and TRBJ1-4, with D perhaps matching TRBD1 (5 bases). Germline CDR1 GTSNPN, CDR2 SVGIG (reference sequence). V shed 0 bases and J shed 7 bases, with 9 bases lying between them. This CDR3 region has 13 residues. The CDR3 DNA reads as TGTGCCTGGAGTGTAAACACAGGTGAAAAACTGTTTTTT. This codes for CAWSVNTGEKLFF.

This clone was seen a handful of times. This chain connects TRBV27 to TRBJ1-6; 8 bases map to TRBD1. V shed 3 bases, J shed 8 bases, and the junction held 6 bases outside the gene matches. The germline CDR1 and CDR2 sequences are MNHEY and SMNVEV (reference sequence). The CDR3 spans 15 residues. The CDR3 DNA reads as TGTGCCAGCAGTTTTCGGGGGACAGGTCATTCACCCCTCCACTTT. Translated, it gives CASSFRGTGHSPLHF.

V is TRBV29-1 and J is TRBJ2-7, with 8 bases that match TRBD2. The V gene end was trimmed by 2 bases and the J gene end by 1 base; junction bases not matched to a gene: 1. CDR1 SQVTM and CDR2 ANQGSEA come from the germline V gene. The CDR3 length is 13 residues. The CDR3 nucleotides read TGCAGCGTTGAATCGGGGGGGTCCTACGAGCAGTACTTC. Protein: CSVESGGSYEQYF.

The gene calls are TRBV5-6 and TRBJ1-5; D may be TRBD1 (5 bases). Germline CDR1 is SGHDT and CDR2 is YYEEEE. The V end was cut by 0 bases, the J end by 7 bases, with 20 bases between. The CDR3 sequence is 17 residues long. CDR3 in DNA: TGTGCCAGCAGCTTGGCGGGTTCCAGTCAGGGACGGCAGCCCCAGCATTTT. Translated: CASSLAGSSQGRQPQHF.

The rearrangement joins TRBV5-1 to TRBJ1-2; 7 positions agree with TRBD1. V was clipped by 4 bases and J by 2 bases; unmatched bases: 5. CDR3 length: 14 residues. Germline V gene sequence: CDR1 SGHRS, CDR2 YFSETQ. In DNA, the CDR3 is TGCGCCAGCAGCCTACCGGGACAGAACTATGGCTACACCTTC. Amino acids: CASSLPGQNYGYTF. Full variable domain (outside the CDR3, taken from reference TRBV5-1 and TRBJ1-2): KAGVTQTPRYLIKTRGQQVTLSCSPISGHRSVSWYQQTPGQGLQFLFEYFSETQRNKGNFPGRFSGRQFSNSRSEMNVSTLELGDSALYLCASSLPGQNYGYTFGSGTRLTVV.

The V gene is TRBV7-2, the J gene TRBJ1-2, with 7 nucleotides matching TRBD1. CDR1 and CDR2 (germline): SGHTA, FQGNSA. The trim removed 4 bases at V and 4 bases at J, leaving 9 bases unmatched. CDR3 length: 15 residues. As DNA, the CDR3 is TGTGCCAGCAGCTCTAGGCCCGGGACAGCCTATGGCTACACCTTC. Translated: CASSSRPGTAYGYTF.

This clone has a handful of counts. The chain recombines TRBV7-2 with TRBJ1-2; D remains unclear. V was shortened by 5 bases and J by 8 bases, with 12 bases between the two germline ends. The CDR3 sequence is 12 residues long. The V gene's germline CDR1 is SGHTA and CDR2 FQGNSA. Here the CDR3 DNA reads TGTGCCAGCAGCCCCGGGCCAATGGGCTACACCTTC. This sequence encodes CASSPGPMGYTF.

This chain joins TRBV6-6 and TRBJ2-3; D is uncertain. CDR3 length: 11 residues. The germline V and J ends were trimmed by 2 bases and 5 bases, with 2 bases remaining between them. Germline CDR1 and CDR2: MNHNY and SVGAGI (reference sequence). CDR3 residues: CASSYRDTQYF. CDR3 nucleotide sequence: TGTGCCAGCAGTTACCGAGATACGCAGTATTTT.

V usage is TRBV5-1 and J usage is TRBJ2-6; D is uncertain. This CDR3 has 15 amino acids. The ends were cut back, 0 bases at V and 2 bases at J, with 6 bases in the middle. Per germline, CDR1 SGHRS and CDR2 YFSETQ. Here the CDR3 reads CASSLGVPGANVLTF. In nucleotides, the CDR3 is TGCGCCAGCAGCTTGGGTGTCCCTGGGGCCAACGTCCTGACTTTC.

This clone was observed once. This rearrangement joins TRBV27 to TRBJ2-3, with TRBD1 matching over 7 bases. J gave up 4 bases and V 5 bases, and 3 bases lay outside the gene matches. The CDR3 is 13 residues long. Looked up from germline, CDR1 is MNHEY and CDR2 is SMNVEV (reference sequence). CDR3 sequence: CASSGQVPDTQYF. The CDR3 DNA reads as TGTGCCAGCAGTGGACAGGTTCCAGATACGCAGTATTTT.

This clone occurred a few times. The V and J genes are TRBV29-1 and TRBJ2-1; maybe TRBD2 (6 bases). V lost 8 bases and J 5 bases, leaving 19 bases between the germline ends. The germline V gene has CDR1 SQVTM and CDR2 ANQGSEA. CDR3 length: 14 residues. In nucleotides, the CDR3 is TGCAGCTCCCAACTAGGAGGGAGAAACAATGAGCAGTTCTTC. This encodes CSSQLGGRNNEQFF.

This sequence joins TRBV30 and TRBJ1-3; 9 bases agree with TRBD1. Germline V gene lookup returns CDR1 GTSNPN and CDR2 SVGIG (reference sequence). CDR3 length: 17 residues. After removal of 2 bases from V and 3 bases from J, the junction contained 11 bases not matched to a gene. In DNA form, the CDR3 reads TGTGCCTGGAGTCATGTTGACAGGGGGATATTTGGAAACACCATATATTTT. The encoded protein is CAWSHVDRGIFGNTIYF.

V gene TRBV6-5 combines with J gene TRBJ2-7; the D is unclear. Trimming shortened V by 1 base and J by 7 bases, and 5 bases separated the two germline ends. The CDR3 runs to 11 residues. Germline V CDR1 and CDR2: MNHEY, SVGAGI. The CDR3 spells CASSYLGEQYF. The CDR3 DNA sequence: TGTGCCAGCAGTTACTTGGGGGAGCAGTACTTC.

This sequence joins TRBV7-2 and TRBJ2-1, with 9 bases lining up with TRBD2. The ends lost 1 base at V and 6 bases at J; junction bases unmatched: 4. The CDR3 covers 15 residues. The germline V gene has CDR1 SGHTA and CDR2 FQGNSA. CDR3 sequence: CASSLGAGGLNEQFF. CDR3 sequence (DNA): TGTGCCAGCAGCTTAGGGGCGGGGGGGCTCAATGAGCAGTTCTTC.

The chain combines TRBV6-5 with TRBJ1-1; a weak D match, TRBD1 (6 bases). Per germline, CDR1 MNHEY and CDR2 SVGAGI. CDR3 length: 14 residues. V was clipped by 7 bases and J by 0 bases, with 12 bases between them. CDR3 nucleotide sequence: TGTGCCAGCAATCCGGACAGTGTGAACACTGAAGCTTTCTTT. Residues: CASNPDSVNTEAFF.

The chain joins TRBV5-1 to TRBJ2-1; the match to TRBD2 covers 7 bases. Germline assignment: CDR1 SGHRS and CDR2 YFSETQ. The junction had 18 bases not matched to a gene; V was cut back by 2 bases and J by 7 bases. This CDR3 region has 18 residues. The CDR3, as DNA: TGCGCCAGCAGCTTAGGGACCGGCCCCGGGACTACCGCTAATGAGCAGTTCTTC. Amino acid sequence: CASSLGTGPGTTANEQFF.

The rearrangement joins TRBV5-1 to TRBJ2-5, with no clear D. Between the trimmed V and J ends, which lost 1 base and 5 bases, there was a span of 3 bases. CDR1 and CDR2 (germline): SGHRS, YFSETQ. This CDR3 has 11 residues. The CDR3 is CASSLHETQYF. In nucleotides, the CDR3 is TGCGCCAGCAGCTTGCACGAGACCCAGTACTTC.

The chain carries TRBV28 and TRBJ1-2; TRBD1 matches 7 bases. Germline V gives CDR1 MDHEN, CDR2 SYDVKM. The CDR3 consists of 15 residues. The V and J ends lost 5 bases and 1 base, in that order; junction bases with no gene match: 7. CDR3 DNA sequence: TGTGCCAGCAGTCCCCCGGACAGGTTTAACTATGGCTACACCTTC. Protein sequence: CASSPPDRFNYGYTF.

The chain recombines TRBV6-1 with TRBJ1-6; tentatively, D is TRBD1 (6 bases). This CDR3 comprises 15 residues. Germline assignment: CDR1 MNHNS and CDR2 SASEGT. V lost 5 bases, J lost 8 bases, and 16 bases lay in between. The CDR3 reads CASSKRTGTDSPLHF. CDR3 nucleotides: TGTGCCAGCAGTAAACGAACAGGGACTGATTCACCCCTCCACTTT.

There are a few counts of this clone. This specimen includes other DNA sequences encoding the same CDR3. The CDR3 nucleotides are TGCAGCGTTGGTACGAACACCGGGGAGCTGTTTTTT. Amino acids: CSVGTNTGELFF. The J gene is TRBJ2-2, the V gene TRBV29-1; D is unresolved. The CDR3 is made up of 12 amino acids. CDR1 is SQVTM, CDR2 ANQGSEA, per germline. Trimming took off 4 bases at V and 0 bases at J, with 3 bases between the two ends.

The chain recombines TRBV30 with TRBJ2-7, with 11 nucleotides matching TRBD2. This CDR3 region has 15 residues. Germline V CDR1 and CDR2: GTSNPN, SVGIG (reference sequence). V lost 4 bases to trimming and J lost 6 bases; unmatched junction nucleotides: 11. For the CDR3, the DNA is TGTGCCTGGAACCATTTAGCGGGGGGGCTCGGCGAGCAGTACTTC. Protein sequence: CAWNHLAGGLGEQYF.

V usage is TRBV5-1 and J usage is TRBJ2-5; D may be TRBD1 or TRBD2 (5 bases each). The CDR3 has 15 amino acids. Between the trimmed V and J ends, which lost 3 bases and 5 bases, there was a span of 17 bases. Germline V lookup: CDR1 SGHRS, CDR2 YFSETQ. In DNA, the CDR3 is TGCGCCAGCAGCTCGGGACCACGCGAGGGGGAGACCCAGTACTTC. It yields the protein CASSSGPREGETQYF.

The DNA for the CDR3 is TGTGCCAGCAGCTTTCGAATAGACCTAGCGGGCTCCTACAATGAGCAGTTCTTC. Translated, it gives CASSFRIDLAGSYNEQFF. V usage is TRBV7-2 and J usage is TRBJ2-1; the match to TRBD2 covers 8 bases. V lost 3 bases, J lost 0 bases, and 10 bases stayed unmatched. Germline V CDR1 and CDR2: SGHTA, FQGNSA. The CDR3 consists of 18 residues.

This rearrangement joins TRBV27 to TRBJ2-7; D may correspond to TRBD1 or TRBD2 (5 bases each). The V and J ends lost 4 bases and 4 bases respectively, with 14 bases between them. Germline V gene lookup returns CDR1 MNHEY and CDR2 SMNVEV (reference sequence). The CDR3 has 14 amino acids. CDR3 amino acids: CASSSGGQRYEQYF. In DNA, the CDR3 is TGTGCCAGCAGTTCCGGAGGACAAAGATACGAGCAGTACTTC.